This T cell receptor (beta chain) was recovered during a study of T cells after yellow fever vaccination. TCRdb fed the 5' RACE reads into MiXCR, producing one record per CDR3 protein. The data hold 600,000 to 750,000 distinct CDR3 sequences, with 12% observed a single time. This CDR3 has 16 residues. Germline V gives CDR1 DFQATT, CDR2 SNEGSKA (reference sequence). The TCR sequence derives from a young man who received the YFV17D yellow fever vaccine. The sequencing here drew on PBMCs, taken on the day of the yellow fever booster vaccination. The chain is built from TRBV20-1 and TRBJ2-7; D is perhaps TRBD2 (6 bases). In DNA, the CDR3 is TGCTGCGCTAGAGGGGACTCCTGGGGGTACTCCTACGAGCAGTACTTC. This translates into CCARGDSWGYSYEQYF.